Following are 21 T cell receptor beta chains from one sample sequenced in a study of shared T cell receptors in the human thymus. The method was immunoSEQ multiplex PCR; TCRdb's version includes in-frame clones alone and lacks a portion of them. Altogether around 65,000 clones are present, about 96% being singletons, with the ten largest covering roughly 0.033%. Sequencing was performed on thymocytes. The source is a human donor.

The chain links TRBV5-1 to TRBJ1-2; 9 positions match TRBD1. The germline V gene has CDR1 SGHRS and CDR2 YFSETQ. The J segment lost 8 bases and the V segment lost 4 bases, leaving 12 bases of the junction unmatched. This CDR3 region has 15 residues. For the CDR3, the DNA is TGCGCCAGCAGCAGATTGAACGGGACAGGGTCGGGCTACACCTTC. As protein: CASSRLNGTGSGYTF. Full variable domain (missing parts from reference TRBV5-1 and TRBJ1-2): KAGVTQTPRYLIKTRGQQVTLSCSPISGHRSVSWYQQTPGQGLQFLFEYFSETQRNKGNFPGRFSGRQFSNSRSEMNVSTLELGDSALYLCASSRLNGTGSGYTFGSGTRLTVV.

The chain combines TRBV6-4 with TRBJ2-1, with D hard to call. CDR3 length equals 15 residues. CDR1 MRHNA and CDR2 SNTAGT come from the germline V gene. V lost 3 bases and J lost 4, with 13 bases in between. The CDR3 DNA reads as TGTGCCAGCAGTGATGGCCTTTCAGGTTACAATGAGCAGTTCTTC. Protein product: CASSDGLSGYNEQFF.

The chain has TRBV7-8 and TRBJ1-1; D is perhaps TRBD1 (5 bases). The CDR3 runs 14 residues. Trimming removed 4 bases from V and 2 bases from J, with 11 bases in between. The germline gives CDR1 SGHVS, CDR2 FQNEAQ. The CDR3 is CASSSFDSNTEAFF. CDR3 nucleotides: TGTGCCAGCAGCTCATTCGACAGTAACACTGAAGCTTTCTTT.

This chain uses TRBV7-3 with TRBJ2-1; D may be TRBD1 or TRBD2 (5 bases each). Trimming pared 5 bases from V and 15 bases from J, leaving 26 bases between. The V gene's germline CDR1 is SGHTA and CDR2 FQGTGA. CDR3 length: 15 residues. The CDR3 is CASSRTPGPPRDLFF. The CDR3 nucleotides read TGTGCCAGCAGCCGCACACCGGGACCCCCACGGGATCTGTTCTTC.

This sequence joins TRBV5-6 and TRBJ2-1, with D perhaps TRBD1 (5 bases). The CDR3 runs 15 residues. Germline V CDR1 and CDR2: SGHDT, YYEEEE. With 4 bases removed from V and 2 bases from J, the gap between germline ends came to 13 bases. The CDR3 region is CASSPETDTYNEQFF. The CDR3 coding sequence is TGTGCCAGCAGCCCCGAGACAGATACCTACAATGAGCAGTTCTTC.

The chain joins TRBV5-1 to TRBJ1-1; D perhaps matches TRBD1 (6 bases). The CDR3 has 13 residues. The V end was cut by 6 bases, the J end by 1 base, with 10 bases between. Germline V gene sequence: CDR1 SGHRS, CDR2 YFSETQ. The chain's CDR3 is CASTWGPNTEAFF. CDR3 DNA: TGCGCCAGCACTTGGGGGCCGAACACTGAAGCTTTCTTT.

The chain employs TRBV4-3 and TRBJ2-6, with D possibly being TRBD2 (6 bases). Deletions cut 0 bases from V and 0 bases from J, with 15 bases between. This CDR3 spans 19 amino acids. Germline values: CDR1 LGHNA, CDR2 YSLEER. This chain's CDR3 is CASSQDLVQGLSGANVLTF. The CDR3 DNA reads TGCGCCAGCAGCCAAGATTTAGTGCAGGGACTCTCTGGGGCCAACGTCCTGACTTTC.

The V call is TRBV29-1, the J call TRBJ1-1, with D hard to call. CDR3 length equals 16 residues. Trimming removed 5 bases from V and 1 base from J, with 20 bases in between. Germline V CDR1 and CDR2: SQVTM, ANQGSEA. CDR3 in amino acids: CSVTGERHGRNTEAFF. The CDR3 nucleotides are TGCAGCGTTACGGGCGAGAGACATGGGAGGAACACTGAAGCTTTCTTT.

The chain is built from TRBV25-1 and TRBJ1-2; D not certain. V was shortened by 2 bases and J by 5 bases, with 9 bases between the two germline ends. CDR3 size: 13 residues. CDR1 MGHDK and CDR2 SYGVNS come from the germline V gene. The CDR3 DNA reads as TGTGCCAGCAGTGAAAGGAGCGGGTATGGCTACACCTTC. Translation gives CASSERSGYGYTF.

The rearrangement joins TRBV10-3 to TRBJ2-3; 7 bases map to TRBD2. The V gene's germline CDR1 is ENHRY and CDR2 SYGVKD. The CDR3 totals 16 residues. V was pared by 7 bases and J by 4 bases, with 14 bases of the junction left unmatched. The CDR3 loop reads CAITEGSSGEADTQYF. In DNA form, the CDR3 reads TGTGCCATCACCGAGGGGTCTAGCGGAGAGGCAGATACGCAGTATTTT.

The chain has TRBV4-3 and TRBJ2-5; tentative D call: TRBD2 (6 bases). The germline V gene has CDR1 LGHNA and CDR2 YSLEER. V was trimmed by 2 bases and J by 0 bases, leaving 10 bases between them. This CDR3 contains 15 residues. Written as DNA, the CDR3 is TGCGCCAGCAGCCAAACGGGGGAGTACCAAGAGACCCAGTACTTC. Its translation is CASSQTGEYQETQYF.

The rearrangement uses TRBV5-4 and TRBJ2-5; 8 bases line up with TRBD1. The CDR3 sequence is 14 residues long. The germline CDR1 and CDR2 sequences are SGHNT and YYREEE (reference sequence). Trimming at V came to 4 bases and at J to 5 bases, leaving 7 bases not matched to a gene. The CDR3 bases are TGTGCCAGCAGCCGAAGGACAGGGTCCGAGACCCAGTACTTC. Residues: CASSRRTGSETQYF.

The chain carries TRBV4-3 and TRBJ1-3; D might be TRBD1 (6 bases). The CDR3 extends over 16 amino acids. Germline CDR1 reads LGHNA; CDR2 reads YSLEER. V lost 3 bases, J lost 0 bases, and 12 bases lay in between. DNA of the CDR3: TGCGCCAGCAGCCACCCCAGGGGTGACTCTGGAAACACCATATATTTT. Protein sequence: CASSHPRGDSGNTIYF.

The chain combines TRBV6-5 with TRBJ2-3; TRBD2 is a possible D gene (5 bases). Germline CDR1 and CDR2: MNHEY and SVGAGI. This CDR3 is 16 amino acids long. The ends were cut back, 3 bases at V and 3 bases at J, with 16 bases in the middle. The CDR3 reads CASSYWVGNLTDTQYF. As DNA, the CDR3 is TGTGCCAGCAGTTATTGGGTCGGGAACCTGACAGATACGCAGTATTTT.

V and J are TRBV27 and TRBJ1-5, with TRBD1 identical over 7 bases. V lost 5 bases to trimming and J lost 8 bases; unmatched junction nucleotides: 12. There are 15 residues in the CDR3. Germline V gives CDR1 MNHEY, CDR2 SMNVEV (reference sequence). The CDR3 DNA is TGTGCCAGCAGTAGCCGGGACAGAGGTGAAGAGCCCCAGCATTTT. This sequence encodes CASSSRDRGEEPQHF.

In regard to this clone: The junction departs from germline at one end; a sequencing error may be responsible. The chain carries TRBV10-3 and TRBJ2-1; D is uncertain. CDR1 and CDR2 from the germline V gene are ENHRY and SYGVKD. The CDR3 loop spans 14 amino acids. The CDR3 sequence: CAIRRTPSHNEQFF. CDR3 DNA: TGTGCCATCCGACGGACCCCCTCCCACAATGAGCAGTTCTTC.

This rearrangement joins TRBV27 to TRBJ2-6; unclear D gene. V was cut by 3 bases and J by 4 bases, with 4 bases left in between. CDR1 is MNHEY, CDR2 SMNVEV, per germline (reference sequence). This CDR3 spans 13 amino acids. The chain's CDR3 is CASSLGGANVLTF. The CDR3 nucleotides read TGTGCCAGCAGTTTGGGCGGGGCCAACGTCCTGACTTTC.

The chain employs TRBV7-9 and TRBJ1-3; possible D gene TRBD1, 6 bases. CDR3 length: 16 amino acids. V lost 0 bases and J 0 bases, leaving 9 bases between the germline ends. CDR1 and CDR2 from the germline V gene are SEHNR and FQNEAQ (reference sequence). The CDR3 DNA follows: TGTGCCAGCAGCTTAGCTCAGGGGAACTCTGGAAACACCATATATTTT. Encoded protein: CASSLAQGNSGNTIYF.

This chain uses TRBV7-9 with TRBJ1-2; no clear D gene. V lost 6 bases and J 0 bases, leaving 11 bases between the germline ends. CDR3 length: 14 amino acids. Germline loops: CDR1 SEHNR, CDR2 FQNEAQ (reference sequence). This CDR3 reads CASRPGTTNYGYTF. The DNA for the CDR3 is TGTGCCAGCAGGCCGGGAACGACTAACTATGGCTACACCTTC.

J is TRBJ2-7 and V is TRBV20-1; a weak D match, TRBD1 (5 bases). The CDR3 consists of 10 residues. Trimming removed 6 bases from V and 7 bases from J, with 10 bases in between. Germline V gene lookup returns CDR1 DFQATT and CDR2 SNEGSKA (reference sequence). The CDR3 DNA sequence: TGCAGTGCCGTTGGACAAGAGCAGTACTTC. Translation: CSAVGQEQYF.

V gene TRBV9 combines with J gene TRBJ1-4, with 8 bases fitting TRBD1. CDR3 length: 14 amino acids. J was trimmed by 8 bases and V by 3 bases; bases with no gene match: 6. CDR1 and CDR2 (germline): SGDLS, YYNGEE. CDR3 nucleotide sequence: TGTGCCAGCAGCGAAACAGGGGGAGTGGAAAAACTGTTTTTT. This sequence encodes CASSETGGVEKLFF.